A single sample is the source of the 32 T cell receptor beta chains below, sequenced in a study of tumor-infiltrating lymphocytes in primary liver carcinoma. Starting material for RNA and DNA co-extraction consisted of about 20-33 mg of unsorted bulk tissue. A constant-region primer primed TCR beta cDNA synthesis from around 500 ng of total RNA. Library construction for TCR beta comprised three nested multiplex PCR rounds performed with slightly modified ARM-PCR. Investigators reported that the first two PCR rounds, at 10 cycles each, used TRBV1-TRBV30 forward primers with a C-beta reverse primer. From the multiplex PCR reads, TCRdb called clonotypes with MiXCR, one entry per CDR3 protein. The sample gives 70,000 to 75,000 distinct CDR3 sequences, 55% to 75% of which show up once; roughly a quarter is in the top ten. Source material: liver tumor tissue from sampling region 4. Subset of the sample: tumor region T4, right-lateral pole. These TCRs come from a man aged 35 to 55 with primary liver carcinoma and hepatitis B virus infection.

The CDR3 sequence: CSAQTSGRADTQYF. CDR3 sequence (DNA): TGCAGTGCGCAAACTAGCGGGAGGGCAGATACGCAGTATTTT. V and J are TRBV20-1 and TRBJ2-3; TRBD2 agrees at 13 bases. The CDR3 has 14 amino acids. V lost 6 bases to trimming and J lost 4 bases; unmatched junction nucleotides: 4. CDR1 is DFQATT and CDR2 is SNEGSKA in the germline V gene (reference sequence).

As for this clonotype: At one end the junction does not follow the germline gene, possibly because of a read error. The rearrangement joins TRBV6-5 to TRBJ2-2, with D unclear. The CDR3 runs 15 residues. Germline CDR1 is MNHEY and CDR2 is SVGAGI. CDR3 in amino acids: CVSSYAVDGTWELFF. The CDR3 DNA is TGTGTTAGCAGTTACGCAGTGGACGGCACCTGGGAGCTGTTTTTT.

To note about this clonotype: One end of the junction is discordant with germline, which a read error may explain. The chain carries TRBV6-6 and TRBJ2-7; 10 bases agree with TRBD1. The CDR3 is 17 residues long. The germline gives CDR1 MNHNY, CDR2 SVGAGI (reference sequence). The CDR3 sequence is CASSYLPRQGAGAEHYF. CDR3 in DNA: TGTGCTAGCAGTTACCTTCCAAGACAGGGGGCAGGGGCCGAGCACTACTTC.

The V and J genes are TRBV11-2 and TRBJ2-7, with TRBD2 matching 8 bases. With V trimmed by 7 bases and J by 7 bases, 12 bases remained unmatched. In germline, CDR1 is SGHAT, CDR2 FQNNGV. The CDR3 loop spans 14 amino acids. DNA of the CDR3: TGTGCCAGCATCCCTCCGGCGGGAGGAGGGGAGCAGTACTTC. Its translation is CASIPPAGGGEQYF. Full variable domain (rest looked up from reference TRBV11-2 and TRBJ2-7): EAGVAQSPRYKIIEKRQSVAFWCNPISGHATLYWYQQILGQGPKLLIQFQNNGVVDDSQLPKDRFSAERLKGVDSTLKIQPAKLEDSAVYLCASIPPAGGGEQYFGPGTRLTVT.

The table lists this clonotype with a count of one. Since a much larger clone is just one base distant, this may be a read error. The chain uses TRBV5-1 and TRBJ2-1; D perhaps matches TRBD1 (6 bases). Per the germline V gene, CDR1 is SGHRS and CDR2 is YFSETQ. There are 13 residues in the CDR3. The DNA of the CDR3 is TGCGACAGCAGCTCAGATACAGGGCCGCGGCAGTTCTTC. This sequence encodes CDSSSDTGPRQFF.

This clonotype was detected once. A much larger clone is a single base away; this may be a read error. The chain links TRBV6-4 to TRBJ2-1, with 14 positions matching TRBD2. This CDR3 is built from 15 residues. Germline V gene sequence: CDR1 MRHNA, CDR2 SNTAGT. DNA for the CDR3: TGTGCCATCAGTGAGGGGACTAGCGGGAGCAATGAGCAGTTCTTC. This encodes CAISEGTSGSNEQFF.

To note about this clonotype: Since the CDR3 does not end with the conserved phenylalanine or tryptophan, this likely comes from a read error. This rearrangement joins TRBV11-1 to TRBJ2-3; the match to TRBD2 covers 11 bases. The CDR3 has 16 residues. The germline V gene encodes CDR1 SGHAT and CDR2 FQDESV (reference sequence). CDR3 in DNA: TGCGCCAGCAGCAAGGGACTAGCGGTTAACACAGATACGCAGTATTAT. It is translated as CASSKGLAVNTDTQYY.

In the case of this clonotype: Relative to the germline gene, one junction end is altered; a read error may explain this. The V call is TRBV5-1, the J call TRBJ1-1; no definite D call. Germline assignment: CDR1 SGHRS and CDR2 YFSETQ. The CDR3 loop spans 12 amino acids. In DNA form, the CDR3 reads TGCGCCAGCAGCTTGGAGGGCTCAGAAGATTTCTTT. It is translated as CASSLEGSEDFF.

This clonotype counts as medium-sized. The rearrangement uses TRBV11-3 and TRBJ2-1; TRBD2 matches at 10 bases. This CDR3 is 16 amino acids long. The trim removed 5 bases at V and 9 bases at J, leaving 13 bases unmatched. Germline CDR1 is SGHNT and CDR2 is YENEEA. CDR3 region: CASSGGASGSWGEQFF. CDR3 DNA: TGTGCCAGCAGCGGCGGAGCTAGCGGGAGTTGGGGTGAGCAGTTCTTC.

CDR3 region: CASSSAGVGYGQFF. DNA of the CDR3: TGCGCCAGCAGTTCAGCGGGAGTTGGCTATGGGCAGTTCTTC. The chain employs TRBV5-1 and TRBJ2-1; 8 nucleotides align to TRBD2. Germline V gives CDR1 SGHRS, CDR2 YFSETQ. CDR3 length: 14 amino acids. V dropped 5 bases and J dropped 12; count of bases not matched to a gene: 13.

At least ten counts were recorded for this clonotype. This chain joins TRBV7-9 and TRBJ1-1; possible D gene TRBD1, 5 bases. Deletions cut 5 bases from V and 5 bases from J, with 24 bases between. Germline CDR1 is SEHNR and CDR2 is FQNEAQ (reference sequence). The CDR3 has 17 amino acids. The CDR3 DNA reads TGTGCCAGCAGCCCACCTTTTTGGACGGATAGGGGTACTGAAGCTTTCTTT. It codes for CASSPPFWTDRGTEAFF.

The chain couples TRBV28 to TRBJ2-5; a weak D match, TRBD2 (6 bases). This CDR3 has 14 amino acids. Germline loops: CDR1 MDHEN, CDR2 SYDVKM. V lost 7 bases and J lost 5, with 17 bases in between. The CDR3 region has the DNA TGTGCCAGCATTAAGCTGGCAGGGACTGAGACCCAGTACTTC. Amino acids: CASIKLAGTETQYF. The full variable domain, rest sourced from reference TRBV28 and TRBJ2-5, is DVKVTQSSRYLVKRTGEKVFLECVQDMDHENMFWYRQDPGLGLRLIYFSYDVKMKEKGDIPEGYSVSREKKERFSLILESASTNQTSMYLCASIKLAGTETQYFGPGTRLLVL.

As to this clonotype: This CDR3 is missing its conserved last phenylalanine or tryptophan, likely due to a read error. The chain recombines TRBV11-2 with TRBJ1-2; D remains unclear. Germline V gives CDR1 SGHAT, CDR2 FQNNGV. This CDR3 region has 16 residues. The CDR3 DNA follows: TGTGCCAGTAGCTTAGGTGGTGCAGGTACCCTCTATGGCTACACCTCC. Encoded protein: CASSLGGAGTLYGYTS.

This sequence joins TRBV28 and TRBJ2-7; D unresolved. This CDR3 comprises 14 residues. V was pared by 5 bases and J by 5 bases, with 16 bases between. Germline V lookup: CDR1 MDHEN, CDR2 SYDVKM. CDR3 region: CASSLRALVHEQYF. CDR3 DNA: TGTGCCAGCAGTCTCCGGGCCCTAGTCCACGAGCAGTACTTC.

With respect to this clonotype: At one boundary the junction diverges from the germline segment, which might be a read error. CDR3 region: CASSLRPSGRIYEEFF. In nucleotides, the CDR3 is TGTGCCAGCAGCTTGCGTCCCAGCGGGAGGATCTATGAGGAGTTCTTC. The chain links TRBV11-2 to TRBJ2-1, with 9 positions matching TRBD2. This CDR3 is built from 16 residues. In germline, CDR1 is SGHAT, CDR2 FQNNGV.

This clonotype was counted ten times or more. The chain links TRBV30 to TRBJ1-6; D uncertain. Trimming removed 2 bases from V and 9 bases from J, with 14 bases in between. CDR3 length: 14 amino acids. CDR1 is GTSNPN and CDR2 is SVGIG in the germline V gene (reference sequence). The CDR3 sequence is CAWSLGSGGSPLHF. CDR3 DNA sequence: TGTGCCTGGAGTTTGGGGTCCGGTGGTTCACCCCTCCACTTT.

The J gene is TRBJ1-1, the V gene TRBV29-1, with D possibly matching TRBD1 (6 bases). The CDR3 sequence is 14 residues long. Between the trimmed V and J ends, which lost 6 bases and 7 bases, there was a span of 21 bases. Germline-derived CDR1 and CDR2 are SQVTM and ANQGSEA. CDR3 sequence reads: CSVSGIGGLGEAFF. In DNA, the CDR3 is TGCAGCGTGTCAGGAATAGGGGGTTTGGGTGAAGCTTTCTTT.

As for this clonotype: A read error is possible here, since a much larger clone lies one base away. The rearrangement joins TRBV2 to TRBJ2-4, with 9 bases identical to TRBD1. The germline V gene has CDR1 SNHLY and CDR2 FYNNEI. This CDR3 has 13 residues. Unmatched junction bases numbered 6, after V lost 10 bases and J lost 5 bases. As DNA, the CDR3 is TGTGCCAACATCCGGGACAGGGAAAACATTCAGTACTTC. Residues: CANIRDRENIQYF.

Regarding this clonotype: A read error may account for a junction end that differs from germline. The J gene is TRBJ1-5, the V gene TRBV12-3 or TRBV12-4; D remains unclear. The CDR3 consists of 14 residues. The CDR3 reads CASSATASNQPHHF. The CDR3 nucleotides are TGTGCCAGCAGTGCAACAGCTAGCAATCAGCCCCATCATTTT.

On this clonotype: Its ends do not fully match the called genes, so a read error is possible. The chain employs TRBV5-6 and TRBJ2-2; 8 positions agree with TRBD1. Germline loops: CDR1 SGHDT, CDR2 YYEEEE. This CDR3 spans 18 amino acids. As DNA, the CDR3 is TGTGCCAGCAGCTCTATTTCGGACAGGGCCCTTGAGGACGGGGAGCTGTTTTTC. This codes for CASSSISDRALEDGELFF.

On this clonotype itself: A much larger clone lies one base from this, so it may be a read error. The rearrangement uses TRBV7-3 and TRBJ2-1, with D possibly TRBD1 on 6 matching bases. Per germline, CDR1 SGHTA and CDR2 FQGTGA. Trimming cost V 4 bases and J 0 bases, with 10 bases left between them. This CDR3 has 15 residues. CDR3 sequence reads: CASSWDISSYNEQFF. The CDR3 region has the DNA TGTGCCAGCAGCTGGGACATTAGCTCCTACAATGAGCAGTTCTTC.

Here the CDR3 DNA reads TGTGCCAGCAGTTTAGCGCAGGACAGTCAGCCCCAGCATTTT. Translation gives CASSLAQDSQPQHF. The chain employs TRBV12-3 or TRBV12-4 and TRBJ1-5; possibly TRBD1 for D (6 bases). The CDR3 length is 14 residues. V lost 0 bases, J lost 6 bases, and 9 bases lay in between.

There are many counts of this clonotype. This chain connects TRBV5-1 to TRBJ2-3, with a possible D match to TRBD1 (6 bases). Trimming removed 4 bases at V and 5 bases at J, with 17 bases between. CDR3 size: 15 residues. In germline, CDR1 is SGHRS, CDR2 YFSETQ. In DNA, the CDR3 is TGCGCCAGCAGCGAGCTTAACCTAGGGGGAGATACGCAGTATTTT. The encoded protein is CASSELNLGGDTQYF.

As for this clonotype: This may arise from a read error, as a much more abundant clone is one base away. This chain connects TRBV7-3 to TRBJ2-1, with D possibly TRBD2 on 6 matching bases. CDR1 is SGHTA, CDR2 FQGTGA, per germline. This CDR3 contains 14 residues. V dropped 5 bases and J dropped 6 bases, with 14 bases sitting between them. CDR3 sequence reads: CASSPQTRSNEQFF. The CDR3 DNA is TGTGCCAGCAGCCCACAGACTAGGAGCAATGAGCAGTTCTTC.

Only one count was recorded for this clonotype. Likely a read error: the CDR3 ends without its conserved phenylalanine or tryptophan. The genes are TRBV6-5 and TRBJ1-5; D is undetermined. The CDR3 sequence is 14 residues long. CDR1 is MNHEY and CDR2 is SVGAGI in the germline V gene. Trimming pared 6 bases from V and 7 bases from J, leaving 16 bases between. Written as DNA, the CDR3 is TGTGCCAGCAGCTTTTCCGGGAAGGAGCAGCCCCAGCATTCT. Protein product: CASSFSGKEQPQHS.

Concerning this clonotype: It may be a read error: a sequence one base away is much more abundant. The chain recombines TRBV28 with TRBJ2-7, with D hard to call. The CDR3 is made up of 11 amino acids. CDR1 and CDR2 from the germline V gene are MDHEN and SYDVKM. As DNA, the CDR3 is TGTGCCAGCAGTCACGGCTACGAGCGGTACTTC. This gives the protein CASSHGYERYF.

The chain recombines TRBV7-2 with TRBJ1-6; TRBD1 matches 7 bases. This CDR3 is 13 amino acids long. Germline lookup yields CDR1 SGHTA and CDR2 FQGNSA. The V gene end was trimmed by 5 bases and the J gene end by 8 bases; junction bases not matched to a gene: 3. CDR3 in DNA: TGTGCCAGCAGCCAAACAGGGGATTCACCCCTCCACTTT. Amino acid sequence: CASSQTGDSPLHF. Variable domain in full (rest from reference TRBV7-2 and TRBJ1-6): GAGVSQSPSNKVTEKGKDVELRCDPISGHTALYWYRQSLGQGLEFLIYFQGNSAPDKSGLPSDRFSAERTGGSVSTLTIQRTQQEDSAVYLCASSQTGDSPLHFGNGTRLTVT.

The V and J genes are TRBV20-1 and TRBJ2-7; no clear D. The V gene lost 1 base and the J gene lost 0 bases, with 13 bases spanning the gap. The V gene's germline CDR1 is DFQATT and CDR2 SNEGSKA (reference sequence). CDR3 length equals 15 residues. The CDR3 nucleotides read TGCAGTGCTAGAGCTGTGCTTACGGCCTCCTACGAGCAGTACTTC. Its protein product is CSARAVLTASYEQYF.

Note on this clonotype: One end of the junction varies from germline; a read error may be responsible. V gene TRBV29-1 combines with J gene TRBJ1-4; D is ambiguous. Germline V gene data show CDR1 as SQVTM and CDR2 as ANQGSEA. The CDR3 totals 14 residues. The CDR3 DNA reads TGCAGGGTTGGAGTGACCTCTACTAATGAAGAACTGTTTTTT. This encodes CRVGVTSTNEELFF.

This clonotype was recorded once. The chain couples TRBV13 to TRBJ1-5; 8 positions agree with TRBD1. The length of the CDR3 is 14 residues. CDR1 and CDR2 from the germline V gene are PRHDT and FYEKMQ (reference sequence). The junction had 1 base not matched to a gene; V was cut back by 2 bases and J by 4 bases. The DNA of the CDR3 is TGTGCCAGCAGCTTATGGGACAGGAATCAGCCCCAGCATTTT. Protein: CASSLWDRNQPQHF.

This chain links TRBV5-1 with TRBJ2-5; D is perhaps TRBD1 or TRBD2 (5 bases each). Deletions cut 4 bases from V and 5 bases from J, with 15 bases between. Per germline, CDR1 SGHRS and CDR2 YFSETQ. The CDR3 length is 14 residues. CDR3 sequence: CASSRNWGNETQYF. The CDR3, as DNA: TGCGCCAGCAGCCGCAACTGGGGGAATGAGACCCAGTACTTC.

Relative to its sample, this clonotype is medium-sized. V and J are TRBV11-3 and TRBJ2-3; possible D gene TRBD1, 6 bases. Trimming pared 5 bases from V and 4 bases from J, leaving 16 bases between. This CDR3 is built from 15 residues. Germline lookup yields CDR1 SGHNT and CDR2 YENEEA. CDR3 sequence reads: CASSKDSGRPDTQYF. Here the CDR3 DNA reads TGTGCCAGCAGCAAGGACAGTGGCCGCCCAGATACGCAGTATTTT.